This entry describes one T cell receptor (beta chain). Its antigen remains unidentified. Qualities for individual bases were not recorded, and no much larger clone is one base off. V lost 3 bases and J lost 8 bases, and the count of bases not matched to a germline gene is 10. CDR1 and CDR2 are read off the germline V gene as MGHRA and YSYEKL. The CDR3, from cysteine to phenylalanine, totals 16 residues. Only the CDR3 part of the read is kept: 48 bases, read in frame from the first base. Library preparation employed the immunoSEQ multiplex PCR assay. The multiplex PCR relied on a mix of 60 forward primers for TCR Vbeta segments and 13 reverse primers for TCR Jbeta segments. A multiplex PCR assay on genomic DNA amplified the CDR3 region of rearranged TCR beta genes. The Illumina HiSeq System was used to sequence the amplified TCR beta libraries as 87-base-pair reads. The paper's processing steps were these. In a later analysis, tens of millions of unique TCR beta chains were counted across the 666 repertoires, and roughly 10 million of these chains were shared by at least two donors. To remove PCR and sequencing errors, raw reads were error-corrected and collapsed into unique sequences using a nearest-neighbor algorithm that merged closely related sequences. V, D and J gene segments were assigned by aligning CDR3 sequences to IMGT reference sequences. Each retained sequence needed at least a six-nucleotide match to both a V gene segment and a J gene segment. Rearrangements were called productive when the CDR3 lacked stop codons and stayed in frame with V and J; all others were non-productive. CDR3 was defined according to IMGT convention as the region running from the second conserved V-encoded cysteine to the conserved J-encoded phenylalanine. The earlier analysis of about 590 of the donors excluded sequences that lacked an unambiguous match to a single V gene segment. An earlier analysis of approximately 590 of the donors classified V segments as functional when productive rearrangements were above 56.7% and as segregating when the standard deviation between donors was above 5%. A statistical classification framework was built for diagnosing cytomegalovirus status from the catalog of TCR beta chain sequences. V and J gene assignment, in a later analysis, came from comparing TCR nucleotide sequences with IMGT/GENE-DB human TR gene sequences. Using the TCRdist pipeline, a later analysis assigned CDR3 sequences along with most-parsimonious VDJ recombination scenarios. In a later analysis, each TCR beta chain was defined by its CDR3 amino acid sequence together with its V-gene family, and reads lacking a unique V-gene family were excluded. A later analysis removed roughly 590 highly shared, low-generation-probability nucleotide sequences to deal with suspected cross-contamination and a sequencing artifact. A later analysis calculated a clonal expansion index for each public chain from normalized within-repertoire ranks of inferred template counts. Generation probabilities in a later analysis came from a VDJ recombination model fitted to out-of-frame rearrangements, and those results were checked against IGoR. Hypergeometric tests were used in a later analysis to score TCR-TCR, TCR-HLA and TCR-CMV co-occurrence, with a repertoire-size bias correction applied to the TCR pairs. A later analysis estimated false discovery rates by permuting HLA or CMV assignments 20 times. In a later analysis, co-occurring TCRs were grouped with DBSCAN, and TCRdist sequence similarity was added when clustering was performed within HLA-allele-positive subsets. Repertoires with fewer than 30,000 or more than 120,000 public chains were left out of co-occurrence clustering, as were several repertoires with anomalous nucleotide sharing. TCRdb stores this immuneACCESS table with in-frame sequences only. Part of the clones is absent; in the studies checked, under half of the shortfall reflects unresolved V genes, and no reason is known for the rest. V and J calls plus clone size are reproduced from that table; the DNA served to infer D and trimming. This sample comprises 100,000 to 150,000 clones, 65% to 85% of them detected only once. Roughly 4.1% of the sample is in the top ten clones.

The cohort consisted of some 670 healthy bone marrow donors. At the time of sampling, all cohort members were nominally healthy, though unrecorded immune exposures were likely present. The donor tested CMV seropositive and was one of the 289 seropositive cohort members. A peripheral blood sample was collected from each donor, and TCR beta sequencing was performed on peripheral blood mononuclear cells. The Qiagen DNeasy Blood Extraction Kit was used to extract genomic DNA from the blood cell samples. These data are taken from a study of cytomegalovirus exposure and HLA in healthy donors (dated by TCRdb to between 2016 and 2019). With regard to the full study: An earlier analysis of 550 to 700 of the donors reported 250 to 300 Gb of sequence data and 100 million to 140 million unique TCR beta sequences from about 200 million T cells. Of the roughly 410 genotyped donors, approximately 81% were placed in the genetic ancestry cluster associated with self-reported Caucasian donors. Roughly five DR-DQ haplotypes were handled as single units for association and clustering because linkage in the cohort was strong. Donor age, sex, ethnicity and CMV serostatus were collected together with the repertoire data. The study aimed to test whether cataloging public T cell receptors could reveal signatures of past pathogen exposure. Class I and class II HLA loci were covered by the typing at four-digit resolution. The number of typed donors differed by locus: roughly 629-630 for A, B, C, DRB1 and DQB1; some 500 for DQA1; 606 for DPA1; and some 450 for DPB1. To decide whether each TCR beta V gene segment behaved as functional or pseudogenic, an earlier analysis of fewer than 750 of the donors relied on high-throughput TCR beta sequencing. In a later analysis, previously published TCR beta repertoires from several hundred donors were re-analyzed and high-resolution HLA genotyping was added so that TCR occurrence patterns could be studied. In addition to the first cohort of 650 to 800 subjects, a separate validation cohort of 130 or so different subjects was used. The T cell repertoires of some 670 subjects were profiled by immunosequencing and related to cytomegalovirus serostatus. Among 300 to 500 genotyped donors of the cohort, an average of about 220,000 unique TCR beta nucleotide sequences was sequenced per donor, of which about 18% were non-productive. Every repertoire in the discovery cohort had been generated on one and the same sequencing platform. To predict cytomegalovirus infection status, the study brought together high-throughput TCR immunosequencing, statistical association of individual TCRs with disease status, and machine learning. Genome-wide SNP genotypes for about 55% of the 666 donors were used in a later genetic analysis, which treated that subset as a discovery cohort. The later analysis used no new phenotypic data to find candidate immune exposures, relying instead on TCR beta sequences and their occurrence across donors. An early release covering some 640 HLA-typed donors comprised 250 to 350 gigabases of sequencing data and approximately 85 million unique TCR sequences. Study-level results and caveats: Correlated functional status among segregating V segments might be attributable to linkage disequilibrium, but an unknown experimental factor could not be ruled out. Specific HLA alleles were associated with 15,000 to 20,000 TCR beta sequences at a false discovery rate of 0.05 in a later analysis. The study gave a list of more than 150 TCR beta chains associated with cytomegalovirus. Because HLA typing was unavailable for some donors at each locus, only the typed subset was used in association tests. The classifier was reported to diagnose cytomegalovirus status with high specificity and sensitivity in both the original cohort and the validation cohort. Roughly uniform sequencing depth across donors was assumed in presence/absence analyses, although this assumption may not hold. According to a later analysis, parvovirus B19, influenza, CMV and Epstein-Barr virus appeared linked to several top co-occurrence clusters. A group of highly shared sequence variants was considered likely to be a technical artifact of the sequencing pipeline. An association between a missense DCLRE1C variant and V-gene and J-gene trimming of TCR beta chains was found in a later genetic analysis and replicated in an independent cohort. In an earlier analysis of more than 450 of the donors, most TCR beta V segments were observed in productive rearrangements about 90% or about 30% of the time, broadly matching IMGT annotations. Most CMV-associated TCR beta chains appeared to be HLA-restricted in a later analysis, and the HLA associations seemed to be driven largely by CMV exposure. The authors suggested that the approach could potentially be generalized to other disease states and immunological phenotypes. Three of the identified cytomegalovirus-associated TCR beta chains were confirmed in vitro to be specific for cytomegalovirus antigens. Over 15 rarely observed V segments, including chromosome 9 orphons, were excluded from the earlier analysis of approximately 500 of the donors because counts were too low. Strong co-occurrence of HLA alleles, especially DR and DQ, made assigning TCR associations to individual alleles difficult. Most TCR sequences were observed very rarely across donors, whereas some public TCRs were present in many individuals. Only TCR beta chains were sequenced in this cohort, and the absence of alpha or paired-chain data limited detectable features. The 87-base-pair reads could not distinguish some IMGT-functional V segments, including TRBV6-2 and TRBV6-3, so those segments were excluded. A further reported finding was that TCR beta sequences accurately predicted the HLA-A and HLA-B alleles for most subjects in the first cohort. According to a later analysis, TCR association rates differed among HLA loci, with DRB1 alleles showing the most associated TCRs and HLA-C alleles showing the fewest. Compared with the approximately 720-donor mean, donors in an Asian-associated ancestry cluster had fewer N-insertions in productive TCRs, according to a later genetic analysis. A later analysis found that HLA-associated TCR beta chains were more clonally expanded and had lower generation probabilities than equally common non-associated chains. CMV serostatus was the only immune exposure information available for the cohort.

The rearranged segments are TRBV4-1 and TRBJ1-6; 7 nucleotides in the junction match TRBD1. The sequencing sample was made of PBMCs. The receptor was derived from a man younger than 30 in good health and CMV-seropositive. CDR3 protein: CASSQELQGLDSPLHF. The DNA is TGCGCCAGCAGCCAGGAATTACAGGGGTTGGATTCACCCCTCCACTTT.